These T cell receptor beta chains were read from a single sample in a study of T cell responses to AZD1222 COVID-19 vaccine. Assay: immunoSEQ multiplex PCR; the TCRdb copy retains only in-frame clones and omits some. The table includes 95,000 to 150,000 clones, about 86% detected once. Sequencing used peripheral blood, obtained 28 days after the second AZD1222 dose. The receptors here all came from an adult who received the AZD1222 COVID-19 vaccine. The CDR3 runs from the conserved cysteine through the conserved F or W. The D gene is left open where the match is weak. The listing skips clone size in some rows; elsewhere it reads once, few, many or a size class.

length	size	J	V	D	CDR3	DNA
16	once	TRBJ1-2	TRBV30	TRBD1	CAWRRGTALLNYGYTF	TGTGCCTGGAGAAGAGGGACAGCGTTATTGAACTATGGCTACACCTTC
17	NA	TRBJ2-6	TRBV6-1	NA	CASSEARGGPGANVLTF	TGTGCCAGCAGTGAAGCCCGGGGCGGGCCTGGGGCCAACGTCCTGACTTTC
14	NA	TRBJ1-1	TRBV6-5	TRBD1	CASSDRGLGTEAFF	TGTGCCAGCAGCGACAGGGGGCTAGGCACTGAAGCTTTCTTT
12	NA	TRBJ2-7	TRBV6-1	NA	CASSDQTPEQYF	TGTGCCAGCAGTGATCAAACACCCGAGCAGTACTTC
14	NA	TRBJ1-6	TRBV30	NA	CAWRRGGGTSPLHF	TGTGCCTGGCGGAGGGGGGGAGGGACATCACCCCTCCACTTT
16	NA	TRBJ1-4	TRBV5-1	TRBD1	CASSLDGQATNEKLFF	TGCGCCAGCAGCTTGGACGGACAGGCGACTAATGAAAAACTGTTTTTT
13	NA	TRBJ1-1	TRBV7-3	NA	CASRLGGHTEAFF	TGTGCCAGCAGACTGGGGGGTCACACTGAAGCTTTCTTT
15	NA	TRBJ1-4	TRBV5-1	NA	CASSLLGATNEKLFF	TGCGCCAGCAGCTTGTTGGGGGCAACTAATGAAAAACTGTTTTTT
14	NA	TRBJ1-1	TRBV18	TRBD1	CASSPLSRDSEAFF	TGTGCCAGCTCACCACTGTCCAGGGACAGTGAAGCTTTCTTT
14	NA	TRBJ2-5	TRBV6-5	NA	CASSYGPNQETQYF	TGTGCCAGCAGTTACGGGCCTAACCAAGAGACCCAGTACTTC
14	NA	TRBJ1-1	TRBV28	NA	CASSFLGQNTEAFF	TGTGCCAGCAGTTTCCTGGGACAGAACACTGAAGCTTTCTTT
11	NA	TRBJ2-7	TRBV12-3/TRBV12-4	NA	CASSSGWEQYF	TGTGCCAGCAGCTCCGGTTGGGAGCAGTACTTC
15	NA	TRBJ1-5	TRBV9	NA	CASSVSFQINQPQHF	TGTGCCAGCAGCGTAAGTTTCCAGATCAATCAGCCCCAGCATTTT
10	NA	TRBJ1-1	TRBV7-2	NA	CASSFLVPTF	TGTGCCAGCAGCTTCTTGGTCCCCACCTTT
19	NA	TRBJ1-5	TRBV6-9	TRBD1	CASSRISRDRVNSNQPQHF	TGTGCCAGCAGTAGGATTTCCCGGGACAGGGTTAATAGCAATCAGCCCCAGCATTTT
14	NA	TRBJ2-2	TRBV7-8	NA	CASSLVLVTGELFF	TGTGCCAGCAGCTTAGTGCTCGTTACCGGGGAGCTGTTTTTT
12	NA	TRBJ2-1	TRBV30	NA	CAWSMGNNEQFF	TGTGCCTGGAGTATGGGGAACAATGAGCAGTTCTTC
14	NA	TRBJ1-5	TRBV10-2	NA	CASSDPPGNQPQHF	TGCGCCAGCAGTGACCCCCCAGGCAATCAGCCCCAGCATTTT
14	NA	TRBJ2-7	TRBV11-3	TRBD2	CASSLVAGSYEQYF	TGTGCCAGCAGCTTAGTAGCGGGGTCCTACGAGCAGTACTTC
12	NA	TRBJ1-1	TRBV6-5	NA	CAVEEGRTEAFF	TGTGCCGTAGAGGAAGGAAGGACTGAAGCTTTCTTT
15	NA	TRBJ2-2	TRBV19	NA	CASSTADLNTGELFF	TGTGCCAGTAGTACTGCGGATTTAAACACCGGGGAGCTGTTTTTT
13	NA	TRBJ2-3	TRBV14	NA	CASSPRLGDTQYF	TGTGCCAGCAGCCCCCGTTTGGGAGATACGCAGTATTTT
14	NA	TRBJ1-2	TRBV6-5	TRBD1	CASRGTGKKDGYTF	TGTGCCAGCCGAGGGACAGGGAAAAAGGATGGCTACACCTTC
14	NA	TRBJ1-1	TRBV18	TRBD1	CASSQSGQGTEAFF	TGTGCCAGCTCACAATCGGGACAGGGCACTGAAGCTTTCTTT
15	NA	TRBJ2-2	TRBV5-4	TRBD2	CASSRLAGGTGELFF	TGTGCCAGCAGCCGACTAGCGGGGGGGACCGGGGAGCTGTTTTTT
16	NA	TRBJ1-3	TRBV7-9	TRBD1	CASSFGGTGPGNTIYF	TGTGCCAGCAGCTTCGGGGGGACAGGGCCTGGAAACACCATATATTTT
14	once	TRBJ1-2	TRBV7-2	NA	CASSGMTGNYGYTF	TGTGCCAGCAGCGGCATGACGGGAAACTATGGCTACACCTTC
15	NA	TRBJ1-2	TRBV10-3	NA	CAISESAGLFYGYTF	TGTGCCATCAGTGAGTCGGCAGGCCTGTTCTATGGCTACACCTTC
15	NA	TRBJ2-7	TRBV11-2	NA	CASSLRLLDPLEQYF	TGTGCCAGCAGCTTAAGACTCCTAGACCCCCTCGAGCAGTACTTC
13	NA	TRBJ2-7	TRBV6-2/TRBV6-3	NA	CASSSSNIYEQYF	TGTGCCAGCAGTTCCTCGAATATCTACGAGCAGTACTTC
12	few	TRBJ2-7	TRBV6-2/TRBV6-3	NA	CASSYEVGEQYF	TGTGCCAGCAGTTATGAGGTCGGCGAGCAGTACTTC
18	NA	TRBJ2-6	TRBV6-2/TRBV6-3	TRBD2	CASSTFLAGGLGANVLTF	TGTGCCAGCAGCACCTTCCTAGCGGGGGGGCTTGGGGCCAACGTCCTGACTTTC
14	NA	TRBJ2-7	TRBV4-1	NA	CASSQGGLAYEQYF	TGCGCCAGCAGCCAAGGGGGCCTCGCCTACGAGCAGTACTTC
13	NA	TRBJ2-1	TRBV5-5	NA	CASSLAPASEQFF	TGTGCCAGCAGCTTAGCCCCTGCTAGTGAGCAGTTCTTC
16	NA	TRBJ1-1	TRBV3-1/TRBV3-2	TRBD1	CASSYVPGQGTTEAFF	TGTGCCAGCAGCTATGTGCCCGGACAGGGTACGACTGAAGCTTTCTTT
18	NA	TRBJ1-4	TRBV10-1	NA	CASSEPPSWVTTNEKLFF	TGCGCCAGCAGTGAGCCCCCCTCCTGGGTAACAACTAATGAAAAACTGTTTTTT
13	NA	TRBJ1-5	TRBV12-3/TRBV12-4	NA	CASRRAGNQPQHF	TGTGCCAGCAGGAGAGCAGGCAATCAGCCCCAGCATTTT